Below are 21 T cell receptor beta chains sequenced from a single sample in a study of blood T cell repertoires in COVID-19. Method: immunoSEQ multiplex PCR; TCRdb's copy keeps in-frame clones and lacks some. Here the sample spans 200,000 to 250,000 clones, 84% being singletons. Input material: peripheral blood. These receptor sequences come from a woman aged 40 to 50 who had recovered from COVID-19.

In the case of this clone: Other DNA sequences in this specimen translate into the identical CDR3. This chain connects TRBV18 to TRBJ2-7, with 7 bases aligning to TRBD1. The V and J ends lost 1 base and 0 bases, in that order; junction bases with no gene match: 0. Germline assignment: CDR1 KGHSH and CDR2 LQKENI. This CDR3 has 14 amino acids. The CDR3 is CASSPQGASYEQYF. The CDR3 DNA is TGTGCCAGCTCACCACAGGGGGCCTCCTACGAGCAGTACTTC.

The chain is built from TRBV7-8 and TRBJ2-1; TRBD2 matches at 10 bases. CDR3 length: 16 residues. V was clipped by 5 bases and J by 8 bases; unmatched bases: 12. Germline lookup yields CDR1 SGHVS and CDR2 FQNEAQ. The CDR3 DNA reads TGTGCCAGCAGCAGAGCTCCAGCGGGGGGGCCCTATGAGCAGTTCTTC. It yields the protein CASSRAPAGGPYEQFF.

J is TRBJ2-6 and V is TRBV2; no clear D gene. CDR1 is SNHLY and CDR2 is FYNNEI in the germline V gene. CDR3 size: 15 residues. V dropped 2 bases and J dropped 2 bases, with 7 bases sitting between them. The CDR3 nucleotides are TGTGCCAGCAGTGAAACGAGCACTGGGGCCAACGTCCTGACTTTC. Translating it yields CASSETSTGANVLTF.

V is TRBV7-9 and J is TRBJ1-2, with 7 bases aligning to TRBD1. The germline V gene has CDR1 SEHNR and CDR2 FQNEAQ (reference sequence). The CDR3 is 13 amino acids. After removal of 3 bases from V and 7 bases from J, the junction contained 5 bases not matched to a gene. CDR3 in DNA: TGTGCCAGCAGCTTGACAGGGTATCGTGGCTACACCTTC. Its protein is CASSLTGYRGYTF.

A single count supports this clone. V is TRBV5-1 and J is TRBJ2-7; TRBD1 matches at 9 bases. The junction had 10 bases not matched to a gene; V was cut back by 3 bases and J by 3 bases. The germline V gene has CDR1 SGHRS and CDR2 YFSETQ. The CDR3 runs 16 residues. CDR3 loop: CASSSTGTGNLYEQYF. In DNA form, the CDR3 reads TGCGCCAGCAGCTCGACCGGGACAGGGAACCTCTACGAGCAGTACTTC.

This clone was seen repeatedly, ten times or more. Within the sample, other DNA sequences also encode this same CDR3. This chain joins TRBV5-4 and TRBJ2-7, with TRBD2 matching 9 bases. Germline loops: CDR1 SGHNT, CDR2 YYREEE (reference sequence). Unmatched junction bases numbered 6, after V lost 1 base and J lost 1 base. CDR3 length equals 16 residues. CDR3 sequence: CASSLSSGGPSYEQYF. CDR3 coding DNA: TGTGCCAGCAGCTTGAGTAGCGGGGGCCCTTCCTACGAGCAGTACTTC.

This sequence joins TRBV5-1 and TRBJ2-3; D is unclear. Germline CDR1 reads SGHRS; CDR2 reads YFSETQ. The CDR3 is 14 amino acids. Between the trimmed V and J ends, which lost 0 bases and 2 bases, there was a span of 7 bases. The CDR3 DNA follows: TGCGCCAGCAGCTTGGTTGCGGACACAGATACGCAGTATTTT. Translation gives CASSLVADTDTQYF.

This chain links TRBV3-1 (or the pseudogene TRBV3-2) with TRBJ1-1, with 7 positions matching TRBD1. V gave up 4 bases and J gave up 1 base; unmatched junction bases: 9. Germline values: CDR1 LGHDT, CDR2 YNNKEL (reference sequence). The CDR3 sequence is 16 residues long. The CDR3 nucleotides are TGTGCCAGCAGCCCTTGGGACAGCTTAGGGAACACTGAAGCTTTCTTT. It specifies CASSPWDSLGNTEAFF.

V is TRBV6-2 or TRBV6-3 and J is TRBJ2-1, with TRBD1 matching 8 bases. The trim removed 5 bases at V and 5 bases at J, leaving 8 bases unmatched. Germline V gene data show CDR1 as MNHEY and CDR2 as SVGEGT. This CDR3 is 15 amino acids long. CDR3: CASSPQGAPDNEQFF. CDR3 coding DNA: TGTGCCAGCAGTCCCCAGGGGGCCCCGGACAATGAGCAGTTCTTC.

The rearrangement joins TRBV4-3 to TRBJ2-3; D remains ambiguous. CDR1 and CDR2 (germline): LGHNA, YSLEER. This CDR3 is 15 amino acids long. V was shortened by 0 bases and J by 0 bases, with 7 bases between the two germline ends. The CDR3 region is CASSQDPYSTDTQYF. As DNA, the CDR3 is TGCGCCAGCAGCCAAGATCCGTATAGCACAGATACGCAGTATTTT.

This clone has only a few counts. The gene calls are TRBV6-5 and TRBJ2-7; the match to TRBD1 covers 7 bases. This CDR3 has 14 residues. With 4 bases clipped from V and 5 bases from J, the junction kept 8 bases outside the gene matches. In germline, CDR1 is MNHEY, CDR2 SVGAGI. The DNA for the CDR3 is TGTGCCAGCAGTTCTCGACAGGGAAGTAACGAGCAGTACTTC. Encoded protein: CASSSRQGSNEQYF.

This clone showed up just a few times. One junction end does not reproduce the germline sequence, and a read error may be involved. The chain has TRBV6-6 and TRBJ2-3, with TRBD2 matching 10 bases. The V gene's germline CDR1 is MNHNY and CDR2 SVGAGI (reference sequence). The CDR3 runs to 16 residues. CDR3 nucleotide sequence: TGTGCCAGCAGCCTACCACTAGCGGGGCCCACAGATGCGCAGTATTTT. It specifies CASSLPLAGPTDAQYF.

The rearrangement links TRBV7-9 to TRBJ1-2; possibly TRBD1 for D (6 bases). V was pared by 5 bases and J by 8 bases, with 21 bases between. In germline, CDR1 is SEHNR, CDR2 FQNEAQ (reference sequence). The CDR3 consists of 15 residues. CDR3 coding DNA: TGTGCCAGCAGCCCGGGGGGGTCCAGGGGAGACGGCTACACCTTC. This sequence encodes CASSPGGSRGDGYTF.

V is TRBV28 and J is TRBJ2-3, with D tentatively TRBD2 (6 bases). Germline V CDR1 and CDR2: MDHEN, SYDVKM. With 6 bases removed from V and 2 bases from J, the gap between germline ends came to 15 bases. CDR3 length equals 15 residues. CDR3 bases: TGTGCCAGCAGCTCGCCGGGGGAAACCACAGATACGCAGTATTTT. Its protein is CASSSPGETTDTQYF.

This clone showed up just a few times. The rearrangement uses TRBV12-5 and TRBJ2-5, with 9 bases matching TRBD2. CDR1 is LGHNT, CDR2 FRNRAP, per germline. J lost 9 bases, V lost 1 base, and 9 bases had no gene match. The CDR3 runs 15 residues. CDR3 residues: CASGLGPVAGGSQYF. In DNA form, the CDR3 reads TGTGCTAGTGGTTTGGGACCAGTTGCGGGGGGGTCCCAGTACTTC.

The J gene is TRBJ2-7, the V gene TRBV6-2 or TRBV6-3; possible D gene TRBD2, 6 bases. CDR1 and CDR2 (germline): MNHEY, SVGEGT. The V end lost 6 bases, the J end lost 1 base, and 19 bases lay between the germline ends. The CDR3 is 16 residues long. CDR3 nucleotide sequence: TGTGCCAGCAGCCAGCACATAACCGCGGGGTCCTACGAGCAGTACTTC. Protein: CASSQHITAGSYEQYF.

This chain links TRBV19 with TRBJ1-2; D remains unclear. V lost 5 bases to trimming and J lost 0 bases, with 16 bases between them. The germline CDR1 and CDR2 sequences are LNHDA and SQIVND (reference sequence). This CDR3 contains 16 residues. The CDR3 DNA follows: TGTGCCAGTAGTTCCATGTCGAGTATAACTAACTATGGCTACACCTTC. This encodes CASSSMSSITNYGYTF.

The rearrangement joins TRBV6-1 to TRBJ2-7; tentatively, D is TRBD1 (6 bases). This CDR3 contains 14 residues. V lost 3 bases, J lost 3 bases, and 12 bases lay in between. CDR1 MNHNS and CDR2 SASEGT come from the germline V gene. This CDR3 reads CASSDPDSYYEQYF. Written as DNA, the CDR3 is TGTGCCAGCAGTGACCCGGACAGCTACTACGAGCAGTACTTC.

The gene calls are TRBV18 and TRBJ2-1; 8 bases line up with TRBD1. The V gene's germline CDR1 is KGHSH and CDR2 LQKENI. J was trimmed by 3 bases and V by 2 bases; bases with no gene match: 3. The CDR3 sequence is 15 residues long. The DNA for the CDR3 is TGTGCCAGCTCACCAGGACAGGGTAACTACAATGAGCAGTTCTTC. It yields the protein CASSPGQGNYNEQFF.

The chain employs TRBV7-2 and TRBJ1-4; D might be TRBD1 (5 bases). CDR3 length: 15 amino acids. V lost 1 base to trimming and J lost 4 bases, with 10 bases between them. Germline values: CDR1 SGHTA, CDR2 FQGNSA. The CDR3 spells CASSLGDSYNEKLFF. As DNA, the CDR3 is TGTGCCAGCAGCTTAGGAGACAGCTATAATGAAAAACTGTTTTTT. The full variable domain, its missing parts supplied by reference TRBV7-2 and TRBJ1-4, is GAGVSQSPSNKVTEKGKDVELRCDPISGHTALYWYRQSLGQGLEFLIYFQGNSAPDKSGLPSDRFSAERTGGSVSTLTIQRTQQEDSAVYLCASSLGDSYNEKLFFGSGTQLSVL.

The rearrangement uses TRBV19 and TRBJ1-5; possibly TRBD1 for D (5 bases). Trimming removed 4 bases at V and 0 bases at J, with 22 bases between. Germline assignment: CDR1 LNHDA and CDR2 SQIVND (reference sequence). The CDR3 contains 19 residues. For the CDR3, the DNA is TGTGCCAGTAGTAACCGGAACCACAGGAACTCTTATAGCAATCAGCCCCAGCATTTT. It specifies CASSNRNHRNSYSNQPQHF. Using reference TRBV19 and TRBJ1-5 for the parts outside the CDR3, the full variable domain is DGGITQSPKYLFRKEGQNVTLSCEQNLNHDAMYWYRQDPGQGLRLIYYSQIVNDFQKGDIAEGYSVSREKKESFPLTVTSAQKNPTAFYLCASSNRNHRNSYSNQPQHFGDGTRLSIL.